This TCR beta chain was found in a study of blood T cell repertoires in COVID-19. In the study overall: Acute and convalescent COVID-19 samples came from the United States, Italy and Spain. Nucleic acid was either cDNA or gDNA, and it came from T cells, B-cell-depleted T cells, or PBMCs.

Germline CDR1 reads SGHTA; CDR2 reads FQGNSA. CDR3 length equals 15 residues. V shed 5 bases and J shed 9 bases, with 17 bases lying between them. In the authors' workflow: Amplification of reference gene primers was used by the study to estimate nucleated cell counts. The protocol was immunoSEQ multiplex PCR, while the TCRdb copy is restricted to in-frame clones and leaves out a portion. That table is the source of V, J and clone size, and D and trimming were worked out from the DNA. Of about 140,000 clones in the sample, 85% to 90% are singletons; the top ten hold around 8.4%. Sequencing used peripheral blood. The origin of this receptor is a woman between 55 and 75 years old with acute or convalescent COVID-19. This chain uses TRBV7-2 with TRBJ1-6; D perhaps matches TRBD1 (5 bases). CDR3 sequence: CASSQQSGVPSPLHF. CDR3 DNA: TGTGCCAGCAGCCAACAGTCGGGGGTTCCTTCACCCCTCCACTTT. Using reference TRBV7-2 and TRBJ1-6 for the parts outside the CDR3, the full variable domain is GAGVSQSPSNKVTEKGKDVELRCDPISGHTALYWYRQSLGQGLEFLIYFQGNSAPDKSGLPSDRFSAERTGGSVSTLTIQRTQQEDSAVYLCASSQQSGVPSPLHFGNGTRLTVT.